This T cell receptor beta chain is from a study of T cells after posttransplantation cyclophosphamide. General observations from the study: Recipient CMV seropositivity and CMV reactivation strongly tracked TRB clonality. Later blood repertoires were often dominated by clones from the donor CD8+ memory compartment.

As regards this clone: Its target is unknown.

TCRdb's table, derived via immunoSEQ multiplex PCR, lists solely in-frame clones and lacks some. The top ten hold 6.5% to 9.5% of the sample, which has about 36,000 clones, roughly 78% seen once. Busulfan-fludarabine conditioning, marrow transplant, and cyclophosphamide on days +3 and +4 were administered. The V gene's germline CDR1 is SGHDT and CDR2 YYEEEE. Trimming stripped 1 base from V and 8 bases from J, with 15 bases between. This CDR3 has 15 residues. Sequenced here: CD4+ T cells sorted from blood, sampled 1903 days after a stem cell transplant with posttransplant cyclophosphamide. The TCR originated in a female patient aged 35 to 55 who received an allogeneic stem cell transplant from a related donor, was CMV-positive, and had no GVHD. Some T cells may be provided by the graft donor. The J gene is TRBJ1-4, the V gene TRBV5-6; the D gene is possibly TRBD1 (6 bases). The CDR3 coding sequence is TGTGCCAGCAGCTTGAGGGCCAGGGGTTTGGAAAAACTGTTTTTT. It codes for CASSLRARGLEKLFF.